This section outlines one T cell receptor beta chain sequence together with its context. The antigen is undetermined. This sample was taken from a study of blood T cell dynamics during melanoma immunotherapy. Across the study: Standard first-line treatment here was pembrolizumab or nivolumab plus ipilimumab in metastatic melanoma. Study-wide results and limits: Unlike progressors, later disease-control patients had W3 repertoires gaining clonality or diversity. Whether repertoire-driving clones were melanoma-specific could not be determined.

TCRdb's copy holds only in-frame clones and misses some; the assay was immunoSEQ multiplex PCR. Of roughly 13,000 clones in the sample, about 86% were seen once. Indicated time point: pre-treatment baseline. Disease control meant complete response, partial response or stable disease at 12 weeks. Here the sequenced sample was blood, taken from a patient treated with checkpoint blockade. This TCR was sampled from a human donor with melanoma.

The chain's CDR3 is CASSSGLAVNEQFF. The CDR3 nucleotides read TGTGCCAGCAGCTCGGGACTAGCGGTGAATGAGCAGTTCTTC. The chain joins TRBV13 to TRBJ2-1; TRBD2 agrees at 11 bases. Germline V gene lookup returns CDR1 PRHDT and CDR2 FYEKMQ (reference sequence). The CDR3 is 14 residues long. The ends lost 4 bases at V and 7 bases at J; junction bases unmatched: 3.